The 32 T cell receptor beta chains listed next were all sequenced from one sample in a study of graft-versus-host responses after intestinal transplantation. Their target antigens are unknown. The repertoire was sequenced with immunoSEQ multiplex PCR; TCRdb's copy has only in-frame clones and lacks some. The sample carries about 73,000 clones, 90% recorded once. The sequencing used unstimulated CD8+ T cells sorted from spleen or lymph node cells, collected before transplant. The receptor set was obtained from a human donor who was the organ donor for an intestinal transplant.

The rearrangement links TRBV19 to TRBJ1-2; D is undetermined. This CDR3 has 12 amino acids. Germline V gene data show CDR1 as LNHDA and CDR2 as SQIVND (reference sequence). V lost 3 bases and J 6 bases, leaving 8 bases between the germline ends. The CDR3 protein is CASSIRPHGYTF. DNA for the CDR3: TGTGCCAGTAGTATCCGTCCCCATGGCTACACCTTC.

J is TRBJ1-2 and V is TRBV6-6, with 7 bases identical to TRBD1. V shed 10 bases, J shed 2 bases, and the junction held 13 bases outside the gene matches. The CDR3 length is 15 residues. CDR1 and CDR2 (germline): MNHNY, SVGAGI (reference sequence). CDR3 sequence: CAIGTVLSPNYGYTF. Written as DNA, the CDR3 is TGTGCCATAGGGACAGTACTCTCGCCAAACTATGGCTACACCTTC.

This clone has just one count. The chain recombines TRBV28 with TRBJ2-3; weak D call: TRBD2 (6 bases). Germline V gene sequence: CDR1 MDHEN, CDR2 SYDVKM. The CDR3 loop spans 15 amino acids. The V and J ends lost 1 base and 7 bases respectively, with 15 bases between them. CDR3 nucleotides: TGTGCCAGCAGTTTATCACTAGCTCTCGAAAATACGCAGTATTTT. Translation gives CASSLSLALENTQYF.

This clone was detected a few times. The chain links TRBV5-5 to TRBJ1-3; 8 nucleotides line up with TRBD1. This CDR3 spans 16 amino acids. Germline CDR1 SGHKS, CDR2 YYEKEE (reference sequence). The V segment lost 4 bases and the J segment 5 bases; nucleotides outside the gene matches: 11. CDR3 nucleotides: TGTGCCAGCAGCGGAGGGACAGGACCCGACCGAAACACCATATATTTT. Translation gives CASSGGTGPDRNTIYF.

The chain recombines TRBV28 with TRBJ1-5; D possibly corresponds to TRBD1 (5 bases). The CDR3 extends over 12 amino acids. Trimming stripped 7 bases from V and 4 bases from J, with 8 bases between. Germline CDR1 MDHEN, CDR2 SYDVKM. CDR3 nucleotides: TGTGCCAGCAAGACAGAGAATCAGCCCCAGCATTTT. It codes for CASKTENQPQHF.

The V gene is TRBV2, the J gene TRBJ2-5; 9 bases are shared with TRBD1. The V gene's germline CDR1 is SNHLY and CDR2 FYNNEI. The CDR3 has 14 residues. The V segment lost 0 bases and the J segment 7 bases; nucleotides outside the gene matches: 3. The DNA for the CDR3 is TGTGCCAGCAGTGAAGCGACAGGGGGAGGGACCCAGTACTTC. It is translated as CASSEATGGGTQYF. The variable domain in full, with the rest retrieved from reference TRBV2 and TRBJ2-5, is EPEVTQTPSHQVTQMGQEVILRCVPISNHLYFYWYRQILGQKVEFLVSFYNNEISEKSEIFDDQFSVERPDGSNFTLKIRSTKLEDSAMYFCASSEATGGGTQYFGPGTRLLVL.

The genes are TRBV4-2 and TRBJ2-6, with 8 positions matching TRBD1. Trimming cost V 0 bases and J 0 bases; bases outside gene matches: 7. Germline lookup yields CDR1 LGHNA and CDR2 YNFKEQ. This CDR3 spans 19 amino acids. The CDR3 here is CASSQDWDRTNSGANVLTF. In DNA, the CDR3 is TGTGCCAGCAGCCAAGATTGGGACAGGACTAACTCTGGGGCCAACGTCCTGACTTTC.

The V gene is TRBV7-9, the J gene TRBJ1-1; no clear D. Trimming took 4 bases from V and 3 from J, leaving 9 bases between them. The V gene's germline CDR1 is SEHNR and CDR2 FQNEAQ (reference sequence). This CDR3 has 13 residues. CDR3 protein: CASSSRRDTEAFF. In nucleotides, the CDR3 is TGTGCCAGCAGCTCCCGACGGGACACTGAAGCTTTCTTT.

CDR3 in DNA: TGTGCCAGCAGTGAAGCTCAGGGACAGGGCGTAAGCTCCTACGAGCAGTACGTC. Translated, it gives CASSEAQGQGVSSYEQYV. The rearrangement joins TRBV2 to TRBJ2-7; 9 positions agree with TRBD1. Germline V CDR1 and CDR2: SNHLY, FYNNEI. V dropped 0 bases and J dropped 0; count of bases not matched to a gene: 9. The CDR3 is 18 residues long.

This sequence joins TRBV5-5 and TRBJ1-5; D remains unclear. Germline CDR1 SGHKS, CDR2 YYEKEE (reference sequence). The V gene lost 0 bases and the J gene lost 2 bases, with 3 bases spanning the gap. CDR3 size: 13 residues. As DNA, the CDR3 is TGTGCCAGCAGCTTGGCGGGCAATCAGCCCCAGCATTTT. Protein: CASSLAGNQPQHF. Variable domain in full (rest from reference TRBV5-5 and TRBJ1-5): DAGVTQSPTHLIKTRGQQVTLRCSPISGHKSVSWYQQVLGQGPQFIFQYYEKEERGRGNFPDRFSARQFPNYSSELNVNALLLGDSALYLCASSLAGNQPQHFGDGTRLSIL.

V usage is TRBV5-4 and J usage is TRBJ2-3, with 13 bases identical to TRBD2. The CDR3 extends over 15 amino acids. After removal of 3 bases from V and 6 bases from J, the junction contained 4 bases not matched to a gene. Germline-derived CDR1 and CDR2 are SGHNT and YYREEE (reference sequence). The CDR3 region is CASSYGTSGADTQYF. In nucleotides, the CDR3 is TGTGCCAGCAGCTATGGGACTAGCGGGGCGGATACGCAGTATTTT.

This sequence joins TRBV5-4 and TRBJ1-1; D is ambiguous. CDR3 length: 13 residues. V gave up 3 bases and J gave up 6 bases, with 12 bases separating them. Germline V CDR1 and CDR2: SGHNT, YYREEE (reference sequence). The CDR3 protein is CASSSASGPEAFF. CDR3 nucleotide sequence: TGTGCCAGCAGCTCTGCTTCGGGTCCTGAAGCTTTCTTT.

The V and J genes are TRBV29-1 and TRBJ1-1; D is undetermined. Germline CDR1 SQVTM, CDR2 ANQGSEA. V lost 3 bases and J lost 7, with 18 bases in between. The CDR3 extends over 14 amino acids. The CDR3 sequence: CSVDDALRPGEAFF. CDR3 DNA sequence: TGCAGCGTTGACGACGCCCTGAGGCCCGGTGAAGCTTTCTTT.

This CDR3 is CATSRDEQGAPGELFF. The CDR3 coding sequence is TGTGCCACCAGCAGAGACGAACAGGGGGCCCCCGGGGAGCTGTTTTTT. The chain has TRBV15 and TRBJ2-2; TRBD1 agrees at 9 bases. This CDR3 region has 16 residues. CDR1 is LNHNV and CDR2 is YYDKDF in the germline V gene (reference sequence). V shed 0 bases, J shed 6 bases, and the junction held 5 bases outside the gene matches.

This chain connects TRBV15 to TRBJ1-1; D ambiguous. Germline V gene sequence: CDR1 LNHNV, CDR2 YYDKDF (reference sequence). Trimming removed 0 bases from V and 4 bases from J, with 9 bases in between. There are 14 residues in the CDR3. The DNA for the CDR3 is TGTGCCACCAGCAGAGACAAGCTTAGCACTGAAGCTTTCTTT. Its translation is CATSRDKLSTEAFF.

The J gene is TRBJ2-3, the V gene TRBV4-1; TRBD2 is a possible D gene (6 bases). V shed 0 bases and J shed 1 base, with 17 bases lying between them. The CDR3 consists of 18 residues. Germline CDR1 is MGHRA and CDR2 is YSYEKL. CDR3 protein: CASSQDGGMGLGTDTQYF. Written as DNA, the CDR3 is TGCGCCAGCAGCCAAGATGGGGGGATGGGTCTCGGCACAGATACGCAGTATTTT.

CDR3 sequence: CASSLSAGYEQFF. The CDR3 coding sequence is TGTGCCAGCAGTTTGTCAGCGGGCTATGAGCAGTTCTTC. The chain has TRBV27 and TRBJ2-1; possible D gene TRBD2, 6 bases. This CDR3 has 13 residues. Trimming shortened V by 3 bases and J by 8 bases, and 11 bases separated the two germline ends. Germline values: CDR1 MNHEY, CDR2 SMNVEV (reference sequence).

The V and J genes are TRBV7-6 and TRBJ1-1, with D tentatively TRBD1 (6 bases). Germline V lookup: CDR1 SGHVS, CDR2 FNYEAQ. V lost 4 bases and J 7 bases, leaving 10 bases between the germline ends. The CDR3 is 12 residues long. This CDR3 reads CASSSPRGEAFF. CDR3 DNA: TGTGCCAGCAGCTCCCCCAGGGGTGAAGCTTTCTTT.

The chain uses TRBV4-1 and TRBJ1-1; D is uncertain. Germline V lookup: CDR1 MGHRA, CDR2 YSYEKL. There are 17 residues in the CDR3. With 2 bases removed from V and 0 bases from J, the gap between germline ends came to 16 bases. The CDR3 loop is CASSQLPLNQVNTEAFF. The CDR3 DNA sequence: TGCGCCAGCAGCCAATTACCGCTCAACCAGGTGAACACTGAAGCTTTCTTT.

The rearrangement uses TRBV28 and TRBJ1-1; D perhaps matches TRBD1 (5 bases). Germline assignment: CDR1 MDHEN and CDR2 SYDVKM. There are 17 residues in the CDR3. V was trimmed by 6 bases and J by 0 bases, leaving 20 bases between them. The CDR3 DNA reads TGTGCCAGCAGGCATACCTTGGGGGGAGCAGTGAACACTGAAGCTTTCTTT. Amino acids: CASRHTLGGAVNTEAFF.

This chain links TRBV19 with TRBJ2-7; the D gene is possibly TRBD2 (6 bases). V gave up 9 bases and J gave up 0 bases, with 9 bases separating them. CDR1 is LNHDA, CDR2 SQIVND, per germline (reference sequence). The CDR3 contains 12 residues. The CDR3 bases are TGTGCCAGCGGGACTTCCTCCTACGAGCAGTACGTC. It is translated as CASGTSSYEQYV.

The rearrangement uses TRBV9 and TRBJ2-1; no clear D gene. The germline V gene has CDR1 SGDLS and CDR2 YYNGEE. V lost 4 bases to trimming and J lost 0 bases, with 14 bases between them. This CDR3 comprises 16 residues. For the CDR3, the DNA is TGTGCCAGCAGCCATCTCGGTAGTGGCTCCTACAATGAGCAGTTCTTC. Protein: CASSHLGSGSYNEQFF.

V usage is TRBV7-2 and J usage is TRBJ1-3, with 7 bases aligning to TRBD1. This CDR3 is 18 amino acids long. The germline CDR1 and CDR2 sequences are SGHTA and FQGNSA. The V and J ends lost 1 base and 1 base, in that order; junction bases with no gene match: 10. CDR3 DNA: TGTGCCAGCAGCTTAGTTTTGCTAAGGGGGCTGTCTGGAAACACCATATATTTT. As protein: CASSLVLLRGLSGNTIYF.

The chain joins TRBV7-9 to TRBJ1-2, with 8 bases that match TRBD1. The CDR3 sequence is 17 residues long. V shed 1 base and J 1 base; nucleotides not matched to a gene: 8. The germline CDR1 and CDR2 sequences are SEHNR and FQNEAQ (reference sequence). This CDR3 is CASSLEMDRADNYGYTF. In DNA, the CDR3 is TGTGCCAGCAGCTTAGAGATGGACAGGGCAGATAACTATGGCTACACCTTC. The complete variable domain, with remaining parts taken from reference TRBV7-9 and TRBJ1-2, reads DTGVSQNPRHKITKRGQNVTFRCDPISEHNRLYWYRQTLGQGPEFLTYFQNEAQLEKSRLLSDRFSAERPKGSFSTLEIQRTEQGDSAMYLCASSLEMDRADNYGYTFGSGTRLTVV.

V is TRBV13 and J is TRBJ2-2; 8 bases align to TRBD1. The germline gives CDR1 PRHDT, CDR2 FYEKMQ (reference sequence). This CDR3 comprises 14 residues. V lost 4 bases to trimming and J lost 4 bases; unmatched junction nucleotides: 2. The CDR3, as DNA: TGTGCCAGCAGCTCTACAGGGGGCACCGGGGAGCTGTTTTTT. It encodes CASSSTGGTGELFF.

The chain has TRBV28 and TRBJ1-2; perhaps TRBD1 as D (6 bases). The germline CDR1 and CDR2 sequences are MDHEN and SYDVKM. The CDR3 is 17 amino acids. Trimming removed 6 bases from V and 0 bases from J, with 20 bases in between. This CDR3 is CASSGPGPQGPNYGYTF. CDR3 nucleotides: TGTGCCAGCAGCGGCCCGGGTCCGCAGGGGCCTAACTATGGCTACACCTTC.

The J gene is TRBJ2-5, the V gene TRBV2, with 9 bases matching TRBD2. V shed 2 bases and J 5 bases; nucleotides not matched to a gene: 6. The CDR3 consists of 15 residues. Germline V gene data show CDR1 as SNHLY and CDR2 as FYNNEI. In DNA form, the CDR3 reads TGTGCCAGCAGTGAATTCAGTAGCGGGGGCGAGACCCAGTACTTC. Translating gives CASSEFSSGGETQYF.

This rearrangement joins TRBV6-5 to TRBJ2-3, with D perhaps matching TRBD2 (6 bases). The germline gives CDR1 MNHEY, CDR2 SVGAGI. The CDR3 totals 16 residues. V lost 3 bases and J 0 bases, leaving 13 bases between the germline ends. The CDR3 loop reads CASSYGSGTSTDTQYF. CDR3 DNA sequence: TGTGCCAGCAGTTATGGTAGCGGAACTAGCACAGATACGCAGTATTTT.

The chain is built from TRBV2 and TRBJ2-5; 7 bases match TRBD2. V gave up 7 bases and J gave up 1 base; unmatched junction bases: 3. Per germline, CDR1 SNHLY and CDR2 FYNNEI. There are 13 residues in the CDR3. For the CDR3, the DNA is TGTGCCAGCATGGGCGGGGGCCAAGAGACCCAGTACTTC. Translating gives CASMGGGQETQYF.

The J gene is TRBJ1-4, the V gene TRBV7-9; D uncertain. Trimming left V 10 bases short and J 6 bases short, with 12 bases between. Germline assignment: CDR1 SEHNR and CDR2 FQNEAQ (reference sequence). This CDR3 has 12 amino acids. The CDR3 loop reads CATREIDEKLFF. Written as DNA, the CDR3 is TGTGCCACCCGCGAGATAGATGAAAAACTGTTTTTT.

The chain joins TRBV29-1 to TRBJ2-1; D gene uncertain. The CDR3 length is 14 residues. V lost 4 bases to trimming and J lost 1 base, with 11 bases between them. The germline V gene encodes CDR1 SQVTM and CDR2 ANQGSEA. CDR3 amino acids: CSVGSASSYNEQFF. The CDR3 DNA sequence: TGCAGCGTTGGAAGCGCCAGTTCCTACAATGAGCAGTTCTTC.

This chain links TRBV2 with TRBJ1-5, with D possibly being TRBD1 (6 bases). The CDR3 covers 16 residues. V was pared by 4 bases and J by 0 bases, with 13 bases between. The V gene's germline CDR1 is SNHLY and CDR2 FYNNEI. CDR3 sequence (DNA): TGTGCCAGCAGTGGGCCCCGGGACAATAGCAATCAGCCCCAGCATTTT. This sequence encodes CASSGPRDNSNQPQHF. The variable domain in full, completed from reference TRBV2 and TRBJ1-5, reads EPEVTQTPSHQVTQMGQEVILRCVPISNHLYFYWYRQILGQKVEFLVSFYNNEISEKSEIFDDQFSVERPDGSNFTLKIRSTKLEDSAMYFCASSGPRDNSNQPQHFGDGTRLSIL.